The present T cell receptor (beta chain) was sequenced within a study of tumor and adjacent non-tumor tissue in lung cancer. No cell sorting was done before RNA was extracted from the tissue. The normal lung tissue was taken more than 3 cm from the tumor edge. This clonotype was counted many times. Three rounds of nested PCR, following a modified ARM-PCR protocol, produced the TCRbeta library. TCRdb ran MiXCR on the multiplex PCR reads and lists one entry per CDR3 protein. The data show 90,000 to 100,000 distinct CDR3 sequences, about 80% seen once. The CDR3 runs 13 residues. The V and J ends lost 8 bases and 3 bases respectively, with 10 bases between them. Germline V gene lookup returns CDR1 MRHNA and CDR2 SNTAGT.

V usage is TRBV6-4 and J usage is TRBJ2-2; D perhaps matches TRBD1 (6 bases). The sample was distant non-tumor lung tissue. This receptor was obtained from a man in his sixties with small cell lung cancer. The CDR3 spells CASGEGDTGELFF. For the CDR3, the DNA is TGTGCCAGCGGAGAGGGGGACACCGGGGAGCTGTTTTTT.